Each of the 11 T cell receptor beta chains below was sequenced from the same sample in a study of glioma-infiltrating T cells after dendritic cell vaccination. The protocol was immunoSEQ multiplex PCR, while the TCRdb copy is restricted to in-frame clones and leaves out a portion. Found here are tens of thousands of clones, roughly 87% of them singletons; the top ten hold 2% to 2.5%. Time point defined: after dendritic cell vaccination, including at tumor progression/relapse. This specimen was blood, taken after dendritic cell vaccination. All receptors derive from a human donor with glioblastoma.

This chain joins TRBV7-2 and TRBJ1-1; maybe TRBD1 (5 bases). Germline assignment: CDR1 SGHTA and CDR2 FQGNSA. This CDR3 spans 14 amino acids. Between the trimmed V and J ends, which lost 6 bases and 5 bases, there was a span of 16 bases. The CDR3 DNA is TGTGCCAGCAGTCGAGTGGGGGGGGGAACTGAAGCTTTCTTT. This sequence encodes CASSRVGGGTEAFF.

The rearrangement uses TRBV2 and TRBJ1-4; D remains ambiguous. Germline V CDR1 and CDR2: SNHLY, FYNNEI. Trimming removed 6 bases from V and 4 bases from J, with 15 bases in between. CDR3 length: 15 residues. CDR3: CASSQSRNFNEKLFF. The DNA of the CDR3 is TGTGCCAGCAGCCAAAGCCGTAATTTTAATGAAAAACTGTTTTTT.

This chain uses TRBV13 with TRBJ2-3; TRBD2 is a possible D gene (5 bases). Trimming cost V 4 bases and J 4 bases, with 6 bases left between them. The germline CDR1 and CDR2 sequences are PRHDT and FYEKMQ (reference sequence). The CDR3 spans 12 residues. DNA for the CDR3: TGTGCCAGCAGCTCTAGCCCAGATACGCAGTATTTT. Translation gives CASSSSPDTQYF. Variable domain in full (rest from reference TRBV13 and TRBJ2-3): AAGVIQSPRHLIKEKRETATLKCYPIPRHDTVYWYQQGPGQDPQFLISFYEKMQSDKGSIPDRFSAQQFSDYHSELNMSSLELGDSALYFCASSSSPDTQYFGPGTRLTVL.

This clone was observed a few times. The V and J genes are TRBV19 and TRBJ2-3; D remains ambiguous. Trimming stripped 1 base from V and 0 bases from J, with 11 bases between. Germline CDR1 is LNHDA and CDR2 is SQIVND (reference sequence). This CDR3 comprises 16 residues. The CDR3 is CASSIGPGLSTDTQYF. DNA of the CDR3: TGTGCCAGTAGTATAGGACCGGGTCTTAGCACAGATACGCAGTATTTT.

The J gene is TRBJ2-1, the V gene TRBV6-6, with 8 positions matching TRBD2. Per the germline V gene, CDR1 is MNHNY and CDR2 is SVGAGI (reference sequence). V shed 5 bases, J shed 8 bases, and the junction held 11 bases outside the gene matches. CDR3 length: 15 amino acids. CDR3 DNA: TGTGCCAGCAGTCTTCCGGCGGGAGGAGAAGATGAGCAGTTCTTC. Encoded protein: CASSLPAGGEDEQFF.

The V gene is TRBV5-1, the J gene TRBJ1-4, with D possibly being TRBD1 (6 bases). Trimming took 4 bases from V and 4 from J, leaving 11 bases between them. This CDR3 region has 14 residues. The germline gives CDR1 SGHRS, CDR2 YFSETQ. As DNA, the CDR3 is TGCGCCAGCAGCCTCGGACAGCTTAATGAAAAACTGTTTTTT. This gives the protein CASSLGQLNEKLFF.

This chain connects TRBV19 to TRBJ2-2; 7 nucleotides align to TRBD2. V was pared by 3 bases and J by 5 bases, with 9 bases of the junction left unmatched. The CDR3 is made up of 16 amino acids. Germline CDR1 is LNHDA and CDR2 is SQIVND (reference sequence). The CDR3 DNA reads TGTGCCAGTAGTATCCGACGAGCGGGGAATACCGGGGAGCTGTTTTTT. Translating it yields CASSIRRAGNTGELFF.

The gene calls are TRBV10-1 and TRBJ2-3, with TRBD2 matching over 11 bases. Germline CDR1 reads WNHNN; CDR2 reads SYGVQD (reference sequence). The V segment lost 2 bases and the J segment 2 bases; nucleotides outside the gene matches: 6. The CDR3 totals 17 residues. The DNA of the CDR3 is TGCGCCAGCAGTGAGGGGGCTAGCGGGGGGTCCACAGATACGCAGTATTTT. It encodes CASSEGASGGSTDTQYF.

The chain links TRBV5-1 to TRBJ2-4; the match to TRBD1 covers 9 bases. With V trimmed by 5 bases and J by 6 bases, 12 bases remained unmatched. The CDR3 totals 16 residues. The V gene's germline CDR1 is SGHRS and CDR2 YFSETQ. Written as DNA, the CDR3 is TGCGCCAGCAGTCACACCGGACAGGGGAATAGAAACATTCAGTACTTC. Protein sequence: CASSHTGQGNRNIQYF.

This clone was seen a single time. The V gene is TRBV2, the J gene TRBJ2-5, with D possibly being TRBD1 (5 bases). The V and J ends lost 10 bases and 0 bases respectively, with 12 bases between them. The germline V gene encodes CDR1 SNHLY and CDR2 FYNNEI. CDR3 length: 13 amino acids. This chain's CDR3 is CATQTENQETQYF. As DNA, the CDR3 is TGTGCCACTCAGACAGAGAACCAAGAGACCCAGTACTTC.

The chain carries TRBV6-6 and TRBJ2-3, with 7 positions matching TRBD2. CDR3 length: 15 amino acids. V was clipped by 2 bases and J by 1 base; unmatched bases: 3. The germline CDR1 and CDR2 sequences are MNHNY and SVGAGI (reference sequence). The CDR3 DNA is TGTGCCAGCAGTTACCCGACTAGCCGCACAGATACGCAGTATTTT. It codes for CASSYPTSRTDTQYF.